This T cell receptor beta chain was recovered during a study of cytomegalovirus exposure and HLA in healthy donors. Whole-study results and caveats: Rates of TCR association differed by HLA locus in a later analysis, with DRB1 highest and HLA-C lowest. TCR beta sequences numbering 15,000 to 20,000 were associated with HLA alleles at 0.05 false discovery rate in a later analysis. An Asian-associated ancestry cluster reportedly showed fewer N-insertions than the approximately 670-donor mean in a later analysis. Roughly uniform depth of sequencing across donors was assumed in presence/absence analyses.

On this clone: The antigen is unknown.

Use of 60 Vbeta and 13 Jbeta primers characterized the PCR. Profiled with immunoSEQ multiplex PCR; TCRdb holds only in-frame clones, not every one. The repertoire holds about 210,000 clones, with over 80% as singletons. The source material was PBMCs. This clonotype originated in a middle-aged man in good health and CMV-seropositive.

The CDR3 region is CASSGGLAGYNEQFF. DNA for the CDR3: TGTGCCAGCAGTGGCGGGCTAGCGGGCTACAATGAGCAGTTCTTC. The chain employs TRBV6-5 and TRBJ2-1; the match to TRBD2 covers 8 bases. The junction had 6 bases not matched to a gene; V was cut back by 5 bases and J by 3 bases. This CDR3 has 15 residues. CDR1 is MNHEY, CDR2 SVGAGI, per germline.